Listed below are T cell receptor beta chains from one sample, sequenced in a study of cytomegalovirus exposure and HLA in healthy donors. Data came from immunoSEQ multiplex PCR; TCRdb stores just in-frame clones and leaves some out. The table lists around 97,000 clones, around 72% of them singletons, with over 3% in the top ten. Sequencing was performed on PBMCs. The receptors stem from a man aged 35 to 55 in good health and CMV-seronegative. The CDR3 runs from the conserved cysteine through the conserved F or W. A D gene is named only where the DNA matches it firmly. Not every row has a clone size; where given, it reads once, few, many or a size class.

cdr3_length	d_call	v_call	j_call	clone_size	cdr3_aa	cdr3_nt
15	.	TRBV18	TRBJ2-1	.	CASSPTRGEYNEQFF	TGTGCCAGCTCACCAACTCGCGGGGAATACAATGAGCAGTTCTTC
14	TRBD1	TRBV18	TRBJ2-1	.	CASSGQGAYNEQFF	TGTGCCAGCTCAGGGCAGGGGGCTTACAATGAGCAGTTCTTC
14	.	TRBV10-3	TRBJ2-1	.	CAISDAAGNNEQFF	TGTGCCATCAGTGACGCAGCGGGCAACAATGAGCAGTTCTTC
15	TRBD1	TRBV6-5	TRBJ1-2	few	CASSVTGQAYYGYTF	TGTGCCAGCAGTGTAACGGGACAGGCCTACTATGGCTACACCTTC
12	.	TRBV27	TRBJ2-7	.	CASGLSNYEQYF	TGTGCCAGTGGACTTTCCAATTACGAGCAGTACTTC
14	.	TRBV28	TRBJ1-6	.	CASSLRGSHSPLHF	TGTGCCAGCAGTTTGCGGGGCTCTCATTCACCCCTCCACTTT
15	TRBD1	TRBV6-4	TRBJ2-7	few	CASSDPGGPSYEQYF	TGTGCCAGCAGTGACCCAGGGGGCCCCTCCTACGAGCAGTACTTC
14	.	TRBV15	TRBJ2-7	.	CATSPGPGAIEQYF	TGTGCCACCAGCCCGGGGCCAGGGGCTATCGAGCAGTACTTC
14	TRBD1	TRBV6-1	TRBJ2-7	.	CASSLWDRPYEQYF	TGTGCCAGCAGTCTATGGGACAGGCCCTACGAGCAGTACTTC
14	.	TRBV25-1	TRBJ2-2	few	CASRRAGDTGELFF	TGTGCCAGCAGGAGGGCAGGGGACACCGGGGAGCTGTTTTTT
10	.	TRBV29-1	TRBJ1-1	.	CSGWGAEAFF	TGCAGCGGGTGGGGGGCTGAAGCTTTCTTT